This T cell receptor beta chain was captured in a study of cytomegalovirus exposure and HLA in healthy donors. The PCR employed 60 Vbeta primers together with 13 Jbeta primers. The method was immunoSEQ multiplex PCR; TCRdb's version includes in-frame clones alone and lacks a portion of them. Of approximately 160,000 clones listed, 68% are singletons. Overall study findings and caveats: Investigators reported around 150 TCR beta chains as tied to cytomegalovirus. Presence/absence analyses supposed approximately even sequencing depth among donors. In a later analysis, several top co-occurrence clusters appeared linked to parvovirus B19, influenza, CMV and Epstein-Barr virus.

This clone was detected a few times. Its antigen is as yet unknown. This TCR came from a woman in her thirties or forties in good health and CMV-seropositive. Sequencing was carried out using PBMCs.

In DNA form, the CDR3 reads TGCGCCAGCAGCTTGGCGGGACAGGGGTACAATGAGCAGTTCTTC. Its translation: CASSLAGQGYNEQFF. This chain joins TRBV5-1 and TRBJ2-1; TRBD1 matches at 10 bases. This CDR3 has 15 amino acids. V shed 0 bases, J shed 4 bases, and the junction held 1 base outside the gene matches. Germline lookup yields CDR1 SGHRS and CDR2 YFSETQ.